Given below is one T cell receptor (beta chain) in context. Its antigen is currently not known. Per-nucleotide qualities are absent, and no much larger clonotype sits a single base away. The same CDR3 also results from other DNA sequences found in this sample. The data were obtained in a study of cytomegalovirus exposure and HLA in healthy donors (dated by TCRdb to about 2017). Regarding the complete study: An earlier analysis of roughly 610 of the donors reported about 260 Gb of sequence data and 117 million unique TCR beta sequences obtained from about 179 million T cells. Rather than using new phenotypic data, the later analysis identified candidate immune exposures from TCR beta sequences and from how often those sequences occurred across donors. A later analysis re-analyzed previously published TCR beta repertoires from roughly 630 donors and added high-resolution HLA genotyping to study TCR occurrence patterns. The study used immunosequencing to profile the T cell repertoires of several hundred subjects and linked those repertoires to cytomegalovirus serostatus. To decide whether each TCR beta V gene segment behaved as functional or pseudogenic, an earlier analysis of several hundred of the donors relied on high-throughput TCR beta sequencing. Roughly 300 gigabases of sequencing data and tens of millions of unique TCR sequences were included in an early release covering 500 to 750 HLA-typed donors. Four to six DR-DQ haplotypes were handled as single units for association and clustering, since linkage in the cohort was strong. Of the 350 to 400 genotyped donors, approximately 83% fell in the genetic ancestry cluster associated with self-reported Caucasian donors. A later genetic analysis used genome-wide SNP genotypes for 398 of the 666 donors, treating that subset as a discovery cohort. HLA typing included class I and class II loci at four-digit resolution. The aim of the study was to test whether cataloging public T cell receptors could identify signatures of past pathogen exposure. Typing coverage differed by locus: A, B, C, DRB1 and DQB1 were typed in roughly 629-630 donors, DQA1 in about 560, DPA1 in 600 to 610, and DPB1 in just under 490. Alongside the repertoire data, information on donor age, sex, ethnicity and CMV serostatus was compiled. Every discovery cohort repertoire had been produced on one sequencing platform. Among some 410 genotyped donors of the cohort, an average of around 220,000 unique TCR beta nucleotide sequences was sequenced per donor, of which about 20% were non-productive. To predict cytomegalovirus infection status, the study combined high-throughput TCR immunosequencing, statistical association of individual TCRs with disease status, and machine learning. In addition to the first cohort of around 670 subjects, a separate validation cohort of 120 different subjects was used. The research as a whole found: A cluster of highly shared sequence variants was judged likely to be a technical artifact of the sequencing pipeline. In a later analysis, the rate of TCR association differed among HLA loci, with DRB1 alleles having the most associated TCRs and HLA-C alleles having the fewest. In an earlier analysis of about 540 of the donors, most TCR beta V segments were observed in productive rearrangements about 87% or about 30% of the time, broadly matching IMGT annotations. Because HLA typing was unavailable for some donors at each locus, only the typed subset was used in association tests. In a later genetic analysis, a missense DCLRE1C variant was associated with V-gene and J-gene trimming of TCR beta chains, and the association was replicated in an independent cohort. Because counts were too low, seventeen rarely observed V segments, including chromosome 9 orphons, were excluded from the earlier analysis of 587 of the donors. At a false discovery rate of 0.05, a later analysis linked around 15,000 TCR beta sequences to specific HLA alleles. Sequencing depth was assumed to be roughly uniform across donors in the presence/absence analyses, though that assumption may not hold. Some IMGT-functional V segments, including TRBV6-2 and TRBV6-3, could not be distinguished by the 87-base-pair reads and were therefore excluded. Linkage disequilibrium might explain the correlated functional status among segregating V segments, but an unknown experimental factor could not be ruled out. A further reported finding was that TCR beta sequences accurately predicted the HLA-A and HLA-B alleles for most subjects in the first cohort. In a later genetic analysis, fewer N-insertions in productive TCRs were reported among donors in an Asian-associated ancestry cluster than the approximately 670-donor mean. When HLA alleles, especially DR and DQ, strongly co-occurred, TCR associations were difficult to assign to individual alleles. Compared with equally common non-associated chains, HLA-associated TCR beta chains in a later analysis were more clonally expanded and had lower generation probabilities. Immune exposure information for the cohort was limited to CMV serostatus. In vitro tests confirmed that a few of the cytomegalovirus-associated TCR beta chains recognize cytomegalovirus antigens. This cohort had only TCR beta chains sequenced, and the lack of alpha or paired-chain data limited which features could be detected. In both the original and validation cohorts, the classifier was reported to diagnose cytomegalovirus status with high specificity and sensitivity. A later analysis reported that several top co-occurrence clusters appeared linked to parvovirus B19, influenza, CMV and Epstein-Barr virus. While some public TCRs were present in many individuals, most TCR sequences turned up only very rarely across donors. According to the authors, the approach could potentially be generalized to other disease states and immunological phenotypes. In the study, approximately 160 TCR beta chains were listed as associated with cytomegalovirus. Most CMV-associated TCR beta chains appeared to be HLA-restricted in a later analysis, and the HLA associations seemed to be driven largely by CMV exposure.

The cysteine opens and the phenylalanine closes a CDR3 of 16 amino acids. Left in the record is the CDR3 DNA by itself, 48 bases read in frame from the first base. Trimming costs V 1 base and J 7 bases, and their ends lie 20 bases apart. As encoded in the germline V gene (reference sequence), CDR1 is SEHNR while CDR2 is FQNEAQ. In total, about 650 healthy bone marrow donors made up the cohort. At the time of sampling, all cohort members were nominally healthy, though unrecorded immune exposures were likely present. The donor tested CMV seronegative and was one of the 352 seronegative cohort members. Every donor gave a peripheral blood sample, and the peripheral blood mononuclear cells from that sample were used for TCR beta sequencing. Genomic DNA was extracted from the blood cell samples with the Qiagen DNeasy Blood Extraction Kit. Libraries were prepared through the immunoSEQ multiplex PCR assay. The multiplex PCR relied on a mix of 60 forward primers for TCR Vbeta segments and 13 reverse primers for TCR Jbeta segments. Amplification of the CDR3 region of rearranged TCR beta genes was performed with a multiplex PCR assay on genomic DNA. On the Illumina HiSeq System, the amplified TCR beta libraries were sequenced as 87-base-pair reads. The published analysis was carried out like this. Across the roughly 640 repertoires, a later analysis counted 75 million to 90 million unique TCR beta chains, approximately 12 million of which were shared by at least two donors. Raw reads were error-corrected and collapsed into unique sequences by a nearest-neighbor algorithm in which closely related sequences were merged to remove PCR and sequencing errors. CDR3 sequences were aligned to IMGT reference sequences to assign V, D and J gene segments. For a sequence to be retained, a match of at least six nucleotides was required to both a V gene segment and a J gene segment. A rearrangement counted as productive if the CDR3 had no stop codons and remained in frame with V and J, and every other rearrangement counted as non-productive. CDR3 was defined according to IMGT convention as the region running from the second conserved V-encoded cysteine to the conserved J-encoded phenylalanine. In an earlier analysis of 500 to 650 of the donors, sequences lacking an unambiguous match to a single V gene segment were excluded. An earlier analysis of a few hundred of the donors called V segments functional above 56.7% productive rearrangements and segregating when the between-donor standard deviation exceeded 5%. A statistical classification framework was built to diagnose cytomegalovirus status from the catalog of TCR beta chain sequences. In a later analysis, TCR nucleotide sequences were compared against IMGT/GENE-DB human TR gene sequences so that V and J genes could be assigned. Using the TCRdist pipeline, a later analysis assigned CDR3 sequences along with most-parsimonious VDJ recombination scenarios. In a later analysis, each TCR beta chain was defined by its CDR3 amino acid sequence together with its V-gene family, and reads lacking a unique V-gene family were excluded. As a way to deal with suspected cross-contamination and a sequencing artifact, a later analysis dropped over 550 nucleotide sequences that were highly shared and had low generation probability. A later analysis calculated a clonal expansion index for each public chain from normalized within-repertoire ranks of inferred template counts. In a later analysis, generation probabilities were computed with a VDJ recombination model fitted to out-of-frame rearrangements, and the resulting probabilities were checked against IGoR. A later analysis scored TCR-TCR, TCR-HLA and TCR-CMV co-occurrence with hypergeometric tests, applying a repertoire-size bias correction to TCR pairs. False discovery rates were estimated in a later analysis by permuting HLA or CMV assignments 20 times. In a later analysis, co-occurring TCRs were grouped using DBSCAN, with TCRdist sequence similarity added in when clustering inside HLA-allele-positive subsets. For co-occurrence clustering, repertoires with fewer than 30,000 or more than 120,000 public chains were excluded, along with five repertoires with anomalous nucleotide sharing. This is the immuneACCESS table as TCRdb keeps it, with only in-frame sequences that have V and J called. A part of the clones is gone; compared with another copy, unresolved V genes explain less than half, and the rest is unexplained. The V and J calls and clone size come from that table; D and trimming were worked out from the DNA. Recorded for this sample are 180,000 or so clones; roughly 74% of them occurred a single time. The ten largest clones capture approximately 2.6% of the sample.

The specimen sequenced was PBMCs. The chain joins TRBV7-9 to TRBJ2-7; the D region possibly corresponds to TRBD2 (6 bases align). The clonotype was recovered from a female donor in good health and CMV-seronegative. The nucleotides read TGTGCCAGCAGCTTAGGAAGCGGATTAGCGGCACTGGAGCAGTACTTC. Its coded protein is CASSLGSGLAALEQYF.